Below, one TCR beta chain is given with its context. The antigen is undetermined. The read is 3 residues too short to cover the CDR3 end, so that end is filled in from the germline J gene. The data originate from a study of T cells in women clearing cervical HPV infection. Study as a whole: Cases' blood sampling followed lesion detection by median approximately 150 days (90 to 200).

MY09/MY11 PCR detected cervical HPV DNA; dot-blot assigned genotypes. Measured with immunoSEQ multiplex PCR; TCRdb has only the in-frame clones, and not every one. The listing contains 27,000 or so clones. The study's findings and limits: TRBV6-7 relative abundance averaged about 0.1% in cases and 0.15% to 0.2% in controls. Repertoire richness, not evenness, was significantly elevated in CIN3+ cases versus controls.

This CDR3 region has 13 residues. V lost 4 bases and J 4 bases, leaving 11 bases between the germline ends. Germline assignment: CDR1 SGHRS and CDR2 YFSETQ. V gene TRBV5-1 combines with J gene TRBJ1-2; D is ambiguous. The sample taken for sequencing was blood buffy coat. The clonotype comes from a woman aged 18-70 years with a cervical HPV16 infection that either progressed to CIN3+ or cleared (not recorded which). CDR3 region: CASSAPGAYGYTF. Incomplete CDR3 DNA: TGCGCCAGCAGCGCCCCCGGTGCCTATGGC.